The 26 T cell receptor beta chains below all came from one sample that was sequenced in a study of blood T cell repertoires in COVID-19 (dated by TCRdb to the early 2020s). The method was the immunoSEQ multiplex PCR assay. Drawn from immuneACCESS, this table holds only the in-frame rearrangements with V and J called that TCRdb kept. Clones are partly lost; checked studies trace under half to an unresolved V gene and leave the rest unexplained. This sample gives a few hundred thousand clones in total; roughly nine tenths of them show up just once. The ten biggest clones cover under 4% of the sample. The specimen sequenced was peripheral blood. The receptor set was obtained from a woman aged 25-40 years with COVID-19, enrolled during active disease.

This clone appeared a single time. The chain carries TRBV3-1 (or the pseudogene TRBV3-2) and TRBJ1-3, with a tentative D call TRBD1 (5 bases). The V end was cut by 7 bases, the J end by 4 bases, with 14 bases between. The CDR3 is 14 amino acids. The germline V gene encodes CDR1 LGHDT and CDR2 YNNKEL (reference sequence). CDR3 protein: CASMGLTRGNTIYF. The CDR3 DNA reads as TGTGCCAGCATGGGACTGACCCGAGGAAACACCATATATTTT.

The J gene is TRBJ2-5, the V gene TRBV3-1 (or the pseudogene TRBV3-2); 7 nucleotides agree with TRBD2. There are 17 residues in the CDR3. J gave up 2 bases and V 1 base, and 10 bases lay outside the gene matches. Germline-derived CDR1 and CDR2 are LGHDT and YNNKEL (reference sequence). As DNA, the CDR3 is TGTGCCAGCAGCCAAGCGCACCTTTGGGGGGGACAAGAGACCCAGTACTTC. It specifies CASSQAHLWGGQETQYF.

The gene calls are TRBV14 and TRBJ1-2; tentative D call: TRBD1 (6 bases). The CDR3 consists of 16 residues. Trimming stripped 3 bases from V and 7 bases from J, with 21 bases between. From germline, CDR1 is SGHDN and CDR2 FVKESK. CDR3 bases: TGTGCCAGCAGCCAGGGTTTTTCCTGGGGGCGAAGTGGCTACACCTTC. It encodes CASSQGFSWGRSGYTF.

The rearrangement joins TRBV6-2 or TRBV6-3 to TRBJ2-3, with 8 nucleotides matching TRBD2. The junction had 4 bases not matched to a gene; V was cut back by 2 bases and J by 0 bases. There are 16 residues in the CDR3. Per the germline V gene, CDR1 is MNHEY and CDR2 is SVGEGT. The CDR3 protein is CASSYGGRTSTDTQYF. DNA of the CDR3: TGTGCCAGCAGTTACGGCGGGAGGACGAGCACAGATACGCAGTATTTT.

The chain joins TRBV10-2 to TRBJ1-6; 7 nucleotides match TRBD1. Germline assignment: CDR1 WSHSY and CDR2 SAAADI. This CDR3 region has 14 residues. Unmatched junction bases numbered 10, after V lost 8 bases and J lost 9 bases. CDR3: CASVEAQGGSPLHF. For the CDR3, the DNA is TGCGCCAGCGTTGAAGCGCAGGGGGGTTCACCCCTCCACTTT.

This rearrangement joins TRBV4-1 to TRBJ1-5; 9 nucleotides align to TRBD1. V lost 4 bases, J lost 6 bases, and 10 bases stayed unmatched. From germline, CDR1 is MGHRA and CDR2 YSYEKL. The CDR3 runs 16 residues. CDR3 DNA sequence: TGCGCCAGCAGCCCCATGCCGGGACAGGGTATTCAGCCCCAGCATTTT. Translated: CASSPMPGQGIQPQHF.

The chain is built from TRBV7-2 and TRBJ2-1; 11 bases fit TRBD2. From germline, CDR1 is SGHTA and CDR2 FQGNSA. With V trimmed by 6 bases and J by 5 bases, 9 bases remained unmatched. The length of the CDR3 is 16 residues. The CDR3 loop reads CASSRRLAGGHNEQFF. The CDR3 DNA reads as TGTGCCAGCAGTCGCCGTCTAGCGGGAGGTCACAATGAGCAGTTCTTC.

The chain joins TRBV12-2 to TRBJ2-4; TRBD2, the table's D call, was not compared with the DNA. TRBV12-2 is assigned pseudogene status. The CDR3 has 21 amino acids. The CDR3 spells CASRPPVHLAGDRSAKNIQYF. The CDR3 coding sequence is TGTGCAAGTCGTCCACCGGTTCATCTAGCGGGAGACCGATCAGCCAAAAACATTCAGTACTTC.

This chain links TRBV6-5 with TRBJ2-3; D might be TRBD2 (7 bases). The CDR3 contains 13 residues. CDR1 and CDR2 from the germline V gene are MNHEY and SVGAGI. The V and J ends lost 7 bases and 3 bases respectively, with 11 bases between them. CDR3 in DNA: TGTGCCAGCACGCGGGGGCGTACAGATACGCAGTATTTT. Translation gives CASTRGRTDTQYF.

V and J are TRBV27 and TRBJ2-3; 11 bases line up with TRBD1. CDR1 is MNHEY and CDR2 is SMNVEV in the germline V gene (reference sequence). The length of the CDR3 is 16 residues. With V trimmed by 5 bases and J by 5 bases, 9 bases remained unmatched. This CDR3 reads CASSDPGQGGRDTQYF. The CDR3 DNA reads as TGTGCCAGCAGTGACCCGGGACAGGGGGGAAGAGATACGCAGTATTTT.

This clone was seen just once. The chain has TRBV4-1 and TRBJ2-7; possible D gene TRBD2, 5 bases. The CDR3 spans 14 residues. Germline V CDR1 and CDR2: MGHRA, YSYEKL. Trimming left V 1 base short and J 2 bases short, with 9 bases between. DNA of the CDR3: TGCGCCAGCAGCCAAGGGACTGGAACCTACGAGCAGTACTTC. This translates into CASSQGTGTYEQYF.

This chain links TRBV18 with TRBJ1-6; tentatively, D is TRBD1 (5 bases). CDR3 length equals 18 residues. The germline V and J ends were trimmed by 3 bases and 9 bases, with 24 bases remaining between them. Germline loops: CDR1 KGHSH, CDR2 LQKENI. The CDR3 DNA reads as TGTGCCAGCTCACCGCGCCCACACACAGGCGGTCTCGCTTCACCCCTCCACTTT. Its protein product is CASSPRPHTGGLASPLHF. Filled out from reference TRBV18 and TRBJ1-6, the complete variable domain reads NAGVMQNPRHLVRRRGQEARLRCSPMKGHSHVYWYRQLPEEGLKFMVYLQKENIIDESGMPKERFSAEFPKEGPSILRIQQVVRGDSAAYFCASSPRPHTGGLASPLHFGNGTRLTVT.

The rearrangement uses TRBV29-1 and TRBJ2-7, with D tentatively TRBD2 (6 bases). The CDR3 extends over 12 amino acids. CDR1 and CDR2 (germline): SQVTM, ANQGSEA. Trimming took 2 bases from V and 2 from J, leaving 7 bases between them. This CDR3 is CSVERETYEQYF. In DNA, the CDR3 is TGCAGCGTTGAACGGGAGACCTACGAGCAGTACTTC.

This chain connects TRBV10-3 to TRBJ2-3; D may be TRBD1 (5 bases). Germline V CDR1 and CDR2: ENHRY, SYGVKD. The CDR3 runs to 12 residues. V lost 6 bases, J lost 2 bases, and 6 bases lay in between. The CDR3 DNA reads TGTGCCATCAGAGGGGACACAGATACGCAGTATTTT. It yields the protein CAIRGDTDTQYF.

The gene calls are TRBV14 and TRBJ2-2, with 13 positions matching TRBD2. Per the germline V gene, CDR1 is SGHDN and CDR2 is FVKESK. The CDR3 has 17 amino acids. Trimming at V came to 11 bases and at J to 4 bases, leaving 13 bases not matched to a gene. DNA of the CDR3: TGTGCCCCCAAGAGGCCTACTAGCGGGAGGGCCACCGGGGAGCTGTTTTTT. Its translation: CAPKRPTSGRATGELFF. Full variable domain (outside the CDR3, taken from reference TRBV14 and TRBJ2-2): EAGVTQFPSHSVIEKGQTVTLRCDPISGHDNLYWYRRVMGKEIKFLLHFVKESKQDESGMPNNRFLAERTGGTYSTLKVQPAELEDSGVYFCAPKRPTSGRATGELFFGEGSRLTVL.

CDR3 residues: CASSKLRTGNSNQPQHF. The DNA for the CDR3 is TGTGCCAGCAGCAAACTGCGGACAGGGAATAGCAATCAGCCCCAGCATTTT. The J gene is TRBJ1-5, the V gene TRBV21-1; the table's TRBD1 call for D was not verified on the DNA. TRBV21-1 represents a pseudogene. The CDR3 extends over 17 amino acids.

The V and J genes are TRBV4-3 and TRBJ2-3, with 7 nucleotides matching TRBD2. Germline CDR1 LGHNA, CDR2 YSLEER. This CDR3 comprises 14 residues. The ends lost 1 base at V and 5 bases at J; junction bases unmatched: 3. As DNA, the CDR3 is TGCGCCAGCAGCCAAGTATTAGCGGGAGATACGCAGTATTTT. It codes for CASSQVLAGDTQYF.

The J gene is TRBJ2-7, the V gene TRBV6-2 or TRBV6-3; TRBD1 aligns across 7 bases. The CDR3 is made up of 14 amino acids. From germline, CDR1 is MNHEY and CDR2 SVGEGT. With 2 bases clipped from V and 4 bases from J, the junction kept 5 bases outside the gene matches. CDR3: CASSYPGQPYEQYV. CDR3 nucleotides: TGTGCCAGCAGTTACCCGGGACAGCCTTACGAGCAGTACGTC.

The rearrangement links TRBV29-1 to TRBJ2-7; perhaps TRBD1 as D (7 bases). In germline, CDR1 is SQVTM, CDR2 ANQGSEA. V shed 1 base and J shed 2 bases, with 18 bases lying between them. The length of the CDR3 is 16 residues. The CDR3 bases are TGCAGCGTTGAAGGGCGGCGGGACAGTGATACCTACGAGCAGTACTTC. Its translation: CSVEGRRDSDTYEQYF.

This chain connects TRBV9 to TRBJ1-3, with D perhaps matching TRBD1 (6 bases). CDR1 is SGDLS, CDR2 YYNGEE, per germline. This CDR3 region has 16 residues. V dropped 4 bases and J dropped 4 bases, with 18 bases sitting between them. In nucleotides, the CDR3 is TGTGCCAGCAGCTTTAGGGGGGGAGCACGAGGAAACACCATATATTTT. It codes for CASSFRGGARGNTIYF.

The chain links TRBV2 to TRBJ1-5; D is unresolved. There are 15 residues in the CDR3. With 8 bases removed from V and 3 bases from J, the gap between germline ends came to 17 bases. Per germline, CDR1 SNHLY and CDR2 FYNNEI. The CDR3 DNA reads as TGTGCCAGCGCGGGCAGGACTGTCGACAATCAGCCCCAGCATTTT. The encoded protein is CASAGRTVDNQPQHF.

The gene calls are TRBV18 and TRBJ1-3; weak D call: TRBD1 (5 bases). Deletions cut 1 base from V and 0 bases from J, with 13 bases between. The CDR3 runs to 17 residues. Germline V gene data show CDR1 as KGHSH and CDR2 as LQKENI. This CDR3 reads CASSPLGLRASGNTIYF. CDR3 bases: TGTGCCAGCTCACCACTTGGGCTCAGGGCCTCTGGAAACACCATATATTTT.

The chain joins TRBV11-2 to TRBJ2-7; D may be TRBD2 (5 bases). The ends were cut back, 1 base at V and 6 bases at J, with 7 bases in the middle. The CDR3 is 12 amino acids. Per the germline V gene, CDR1 is SGHAT and CDR2 is FQNNGV. The CDR3 sequence: CASSLGGFEQYV. CDR3 DNA: TGTGCCAGCAGCTTAGGAGGGTTCGAGCAGTACGTC.

The rearrangement uses TRBV10-3 and TRBJ1-1; TRBD1 agrees at 8 bases. CDR1 and CDR2 (germline): ENHRY, SYGVKD. V lost 10 bases to trimming and J lost 4 bases; unmatched junction nucleotides: 11. CDR3 length: 14 residues. The CDR3 DNA reads as TGTGCCACCAGGAAGGACAGGGAAGGCACTGAAGCTTTCTTT. Its translation is CATRKDREGTEAFF.

The chain joins TRBV11-3 to TRBJ2-1; D unclear. This CDR3 is 18 amino acids long. The germline CDR1 and CDR2 sequences are SGHNT and YENEEA. With 5 bases removed from V and 0 bases from J, the gap between germline ends came to 20 bases. CDR3 residues: CASSPGGTYSFSYNEQFF. CDR3 in DNA: TGTGCCAGCAGCCCCGGCGGAACATACTCCTTCTCCTACAATGAGCAGTTCTTC.

The chain uses TRBV27 and TRBJ2-7, with D tentatively TRBD1 (5 bases). Germline assignment: CDR1 MNHEY and CDR2 SMNVEV (reference sequence). The CDR3 contains 15 residues. V was cut by 1 base and J by 2 bases, with 12 bases left in between. For the CDR3, the DNA is TGTGCCAGCAGTTTATGGGCAGGGCATCCCTACGAGCAGTACTTC. It is translated as CASSLWAGHPYEQYF.